A single T cell receptor beta chain is shown here with its context. Its specificity is not known. Template material for TCR beta VDJ and CDR3 profiling consisted of genomic DNA. Using its own MiXCR run on the reads, TCRdb lists one record per CDR3 protein. The table lists over 150,000 distinct CDR3 sequences, 50% to 65% of them singletons. This specimen comes from a study of CD8+CD57+ T cells in acquired aplastic anemia. Flow cytometry had shown expanded CD8+CD57+ cells in the patients chosen for sequencing. The V end was cut by 1 base, the J end by 2 bases, with 12 bases between. The CDR3 is made up of 15 amino acids. Germline values: CDR1 SGHRS, CDR2 YFSETQ. General observations from the study: CD8+ Simpson's diversity showed no significant patient-control difference.

This sequence was found in a human donor with aplastic anemia. Sequenced material: sorted CD4+, CD8+, or CD8+CD57+ T cells (not recorded which) from PBMCs. The gene calls are TRBV5-1 and TRBJ2-5; unclear D gene. CDR3 protein: CASSLSSVAQETQYF. Here the CDR3 DNA reads TGCGCCAGCAGCTTGTCTTCGGTGGCGCAAGAGACCCAGTACTTC.